What follows are 22 T cell receptor beta chains derived from one specimen sequenced in a study of shared clonotypes between healthy human individuals. Assay used: immunoSEQ multiplex PCR; TCRdb lists only in-frame clones, some missing. In the table there are 150,000 to 200,000 clones, around 63% of which are singletons. The sequencing sample was made of memory CD4+ T cells sorted from blood. Indicated subset: CD45RA-negative fraction. These receptors all stem from a man under 40 in good health.

The chain combines TRBV11-3 with TRBJ2-7, with no clear D. V was pared by 5 bases and J by 2 bases, with 22 bases between. CDR1 is SGHNT and CDR2 is YENEEA in the germline V gene. CDR3 length: 17 amino acids. CDR3 residues: CASSQKSAFSTPYEQYF. The CDR3 region has the DNA TGTGCCAGCAGCCAGAAAAGTGCTTTCTCGACGCCCTACGAGCAGTACTTC. The variable domain in full, completed from reference TRBV11-3 and TRBJ2-7, reads EAGVVQSPRYKIIEKKQPVAFWCNPISGHNTLYWYLQNLGQGPELLIRYENEEAVDDSQLPKDRFSAERLKGVDSTLKIQPAELGDSAVYLCASSQKSAFSTPYEQYFGPGTRLTVT.

The rearrangement joins TRBV5-1 to TRBJ1-1, with 8 bases aligning to TRBD1. The CDR3 contains 16 residues. CDR1 is SGHRS and CDR2 is YFSETQ in the germline V gene. After removal of 3 bases from V and 2 bases from J, the junction contained 9 bases not matched to a gene. The CDR3 DNA reads as TGCGCCAGCAGCTCAGGGGGCGCCTTTGGAAACACTGAAGCTTTCTTT. It yields the protein CASSSGGAFGNTEAFF. Filled out from reference TRBV5-1 and TRBJ1-1, the complete variable domain reads KAGVTQTPRYLIKTRGQQVTLSCSPISGHRSVSWYQQTPGQGLQFLFEYFSETQRNKGNFPGRFSGRQFSNSRSEMNVSTLELGDSALYLCASSSGGAFGNTEAFFGQGTRLTVV.

V and J are TRBV2 and TRBJ2-2, with D possibly being TRBD2 (5 bases). This CDR3 is built from 15 residues. Germline lookup yields CDR1 SNHLY and CDR2 FYNNEI. V gave up 4 bases and J gave up 7 bases, with 16 bases separating them. CDR3 in amino acids: CASSVSSPGFGELFF. CDR3 nucleotide sequence: TGTGCCAGCAGTGTCTCTTCTCCGGGGTTCGGGGAGCTGTTTTTT.

This clone was picked up a small number of times. The V gene is TRBV19, the J gene TRBJ2-1; 7 nucleotides match TRBD1. The germline gives CDR1 LNHDA, CDR2 SQIVND (reference sequence). The length of the CDR3 is 14 residues. Trimming removed 8 bases from V and 1 base from J; junction bases left unmatched: 5. The CDR3, as DNA: TGTGCCAGTGCCCCAGGGGGTTCCTACAATGAGCAGTTCTTC. Translated, it gives CASAPGGSYNEQFF.

This clone was seen just once. The rearrangement uses TRBV28 and TRBJ2-1; D might be TRBD1 or TRBD2, each matching 6 bases. The V end lost 2 bases, the J end lost 10 bases, and 18 bases lay between the germline ends. The length of the CDR3 is 15 residues. Germline CDR1 MDHEN, CDR2 SYDVKM. CDR3 amino acids: CASSLIVSGAGEQFF. Here the CDR3 DNA reads TGTGCCAGCAGTTTAATAGTCTCGGGGGCAGGGGAGCAGTTCTTC.

This clone was observed a few times. J is TRBJ1-2 and V is TRBV5-6; unclear D gene. Trimming pared 6 bases from V and 3 bases from J, leaving 15 bases between. Germline V gives CDR1 SGHDT, CDR2 YYEEEE. This CDR3 has 14 residues. The CDR3: CASTQLHGDYGYTF. The CDR3 DNA reads as TGTGCCAGCACCCAATTACACGGGGACTATGGCTACACCTTC.

The rearrangement joins TRBV7-6 to TRBJ1-5, with 7 bases lining up with TRBD1. CDR3 length: 15 residues. From germline, CDR1 is SGHVS and CDR2 FNYEAQ. Trimming cost V 7 bases and J 5 bases; bases outside gene matches: 11. CDR3 coding DNA: TGTGCCAGCAACTCGACAGGGTTTAGAGATCAGCCCCAGCATTTT. Translated, it gives CASNSTGFRDQPQHF.

The CDR3 nucleotides are TGCGCCAGCAGCCTACAGAGCTCCTACGAGCAGTACTTC. Translation: CASSLQSSYEQYF. This chain uses TRBV5-1 with TRBJ2-7; D call uncertain. The CDR3 contains 13 residues. V lost 4 bases and J 0 bases, leaving 8 bases between the germline ends. The V gene's germline CDR1 is SGHRS and CDR2 YFSETQ. The variable domain in full, with the rest retrieved from reference TRBV5-1 and TRBJ2-7, is KAGVTQTPRYLIKTRGQQVTLSCSPISGHRSVSWYQQTPGQGLQFLFEYFSETQRNKGNFPGRFSGRQFSNSRSEMNVSTLELGDSALYLCASSLQSSYEQYFGPGTRLTVT.

This chain uses TRBV15 with TRBJ2-2; D might be TRBD1 (5 bases). V lost 6 bases to trimming and J lost 6 bases, with 5 bases between them. The CDR3 covers 11 residues. Germline CDR1 reads LNHNV; CDR2 reads YYDKDF (reference sequence). CDR3 amino acids: CATRQAGELFF. DNA of the CDR3: TGTGCCACCAGACAGGCCGGGGAGCTGTTTTTT.

Notes on this clone: The sample contains more than one DNA sequence encoding this CDR3. In nucleotides, the CDR3 is TGTGCCAGCAGCCAAGATCTTCGGGATACGCAGTATTTT. Its translation is CASSQDLRDTQYF. The V gene is TRBV14, the J gene TRBJ2-3; D is undetermined. The germline V gene encodes CDR1 SGHDN and CDR2 FVKESK. V was clipped by 0 bases and J by 6 bases, with 7 bases between them. The CDR3 length is 13 residues. Variable domain in full (rest from reference TRBV14 and TRBJ2-3): EAGVTQFPSHSVIEKGQTVTLRCDPISGHDNLYWYRRVMGKEIKFLLHFVKESKQDESGMPNNRFLAERTGGTYSTLKVQPAELEDSGVYFCASSQDLRDTQYFGPGTRLTVL.

The V gene is TRBV5-4, the J gene TRBJ2-5; tentatively, D is TRBD2 (6 bases). Germline CDR1 is SGHNT and CDR2 is YYREEE (reference sequence). V lost 0 bases and J lost 8, with 14 bases in between. CDR3 length: 14 residues. Here the CDR3 DNA reads TGTGCCAGCAGCTTGGGGGGGGAGGATATAACCCAGTACTTC. Translating it yields CASSLGGEDITQYF.

J is TRBJ2-5 and V is TRBV7-2; D not resolved. V lost 2 bases, J lost 3 bases, and 7 bases lay in between. This CDR3 comprises 13 residues. Looked up from germline, CDR1 is SGHTA and CDR2 is FQGNSA. For the CDR3, the DNA is TGTGCCAGCAGCTTATCACAGAAAGAGACCCAGTACTTC. Translated, it gives CASSLSQKETQYF.

V is TRBV18 and J is TRBJ2-7; D is unclear. Germline CDR1 is KGHSH and CDR2 is LQKENI. The CDR3 has 12 residues. The ends were cut back, 6 bases at V and 6 bases at J, with 12 bases in the middle. The CDR3 region has the DNA TGTGCCAGCTCCCAAACAGTTAGCGAGCAGTACTTC. Residues: CASSQTVSEQYF.

This sequence joins TRBV7-2 and TRBJ2-7, with unresolved D. The CDR3 spans 12 residues. The V end was cut by 2 bases, the J end by 6 bases, with 8 bases between. Germline V gene data show CDR1 as SGHTA and CDR2 as FQGNSA. Here the CDR3 reads CASSLHNIEQYF. The CDR3 DNA reads as TGTGCCAGCAGCTTACATAATATCGAGCAGTACTTC.

The chain joins TRBV7-3 to TRBJ1-1; D not certain. V lost 5 bases, J lost 0 bases, and 7 bases lay in between. This CDR3 comprises 13 residues. The germline CDR1 and CDR2 sequences are SGHTA and FQGTGA. DNA of the CDR3: TGTGCCAGCAGCGAGACGGTGAACACTGAAGCTTTCTTT. Translation gives CASSETVNTEAFF. Supplemented by reference TRBV7-3 and TRBJ1-1, the full variable domain reads GAGVSQTPSNKVTEKGKYVELRCDPISGHTALYWYRQSLGQGPEFLIYFQGTGAADDSGLPNDRFFAVRPEGSVSTLKIQRTERGDSAVYLCASSETVNTEAFFGQGTRLTVV.

The table lists this clone with a few counts. J is TRBJ2-6 and V is TRBV5-1, with D maybe TRBD2 (6 bases). CDR3 length: 18 amino acids. Trimming took 0 bases from V and 2 from J, leaving 15 bases between them. Looked up from germline, CDR1 is SGHRS and CDR2 is YFSETQ. CDR3 nucleotides: TGCGCCAGCAGCTTGGGGGGGACTGACTCAACTGGGGCCAACGTCCTGACTTTC. Translation: CASSLGGTDSTGANVLTF.

This clone was observed a single time. The chain links TRBV4-2 to TRBJ2-2; D is unresolved. Germline V gives CDR1 LGHNA, CDR2 YNFKEQ. Trimming removed 7 bases at V and 7 bases at J, with 22 bases between. This CDR3 is 16 amino acids long. CDR3: CASMTGWSGSHGELFF. In nucleotides, the CDR3 is TGTGCCAGCATGACTGGATGGTCCGGGTCTCACGGGGAGCTGTTTTTT.

CDR3 nucleotide sequence: TGCGCCAGCAGCCCGGGACTAGAGGCCACAGATACGCAGTATTTT. Translating it yields CASSPGLEATDTQYF. The rearrangement links TRBV5-1 to TRBJ2-3; the match to TRBD2 covers 8 bases. The CDR3 runs 15 residues. With V trimmed by 4 bases and J by 2 bases, 6 bases remained unmatched. Germline lookup yields CDR1 SGHRS and CDR2 YFSETQ.

The rearrangement links TRBV28 to TRBJ2-2, with TRBD2 matching over 8 bases. V was clipped by 5 bases and J by 4 bases; unmatched bases: 9. CDR3 length: 16 residues. Germline V gene lookup returns CDR1 MDHEN and CDR2 SYDVKM. CDR3 in amino acids: CASSLPGTSITGELFF. The CDR3, as DNA: TGTGCCAGCAGTCTCCCCGGGACTAGTATCACCGGGGAGCTGTTTTTT.

V usage is TRBV5-1 and J usage is TRBJ2-7; D is unclear. V was shortened by 1 base and J by 1 base, with 3 bases between the two germline ends. This CDR3 has 12 residues. Looked up from germline, CDR1 is SGHRS and CDR2 is YFSETQ. CDR3 DNA: TGCGCCAGCAGCTTGCCATCCTACGAGCAGTACTTC. Protein: CASSLPSYEQYF.

The chain employs TRBV6-5 and TRBJ2-7, with D perhaps TRBD1 or TRBD2 (6 bases each). The CDR3 totals 15 residues. Per germline, CDR1 MNHEY and CDR2 SVGAGI. Deletions cut 6 bases from V and 0 bases from J, with 15 bases between. CDR3 sequence: CASSSDRRGSYEQYF. In DNA form, the CDR3 reads TGTGCCAGCAGCTCTGACAGGCGGGGCTCCTACGAGCAGTACTTC.

This clone appeared many times. The J gene is TRBJ2-1, the V gene TRBV7-2, with unresolved D. Germline loops: CDR1 SGHTA, CDR2 FQGNSA. Trimming took off 5 bases at V and 7 bases at J, with 12 bases between the two ends. The CDR3 runs to 13 residues. CDR3 region: CASSREAENEQFF. As DNA, the CDR3 is TGTGCCAGCAGCCGAGAGGCCGAGAATGAGCAGTTCTTC.